Here is one T cell receptor beta chain with its context. Sequencing was performed with immunoSEQ multiplex PCR; in TCRdb, only in-frame clones are kept and a portion is missing. The sample yields about 140,000 clones, approximately 91% seen once. The sample belongs to a study of control samples from healthy donors and cancer patients. The sequence derives from a woman in her twenties or thirties in good health. Sequencing input: blood.

The CDR3 protein is CSGSGGTSGYTF. Written as DNA, the CDR3 is TGCAGCGGGTCCGGGGGGACTTCTGGCTACACCTTC. The chain recombines TRBV29-1 with TRBJ1-2; a weak D match, TRBD1 (5 bases). CDR1 and CDR2 (germline): SQVTM, ANQGSEA. The CDR3 totals 12 residues. V gave up 7 bases and J gave up 7 bases, with 16 bases separating them.